Below, 6 T cell receptor beta chains from the same sample are listed, as sequenced in a study of shared clonotypes between healthy human individuals. TCRdb's table, derived via immunoSEQ multiplex PCR, lists solely in-frame clones and lacks some. This repertoire shows nearly 750,000 clones, approximately 72% found once; its top ten account for around 1.8%. The sequencing input was memory CD4+ T cells sorted from blood. This sample's subset: CD45RA-negative fraction. These TCRs come from a woman aged 30 to 39 in good health.

V is TRBV28 and J is TRBJ2-3; D call uncertain. Trimming removed 7 bases at V and 0 bases at J, with 5 bases between. Germline-derived CDR1 and CDR2 are MDHEN and SYDVKM. CDR3 length: 12 amino acids. The CDR3 loop reads CASTASTDTQYF. Written as DNA, the CDR3 is TGTGCCAGCACCGCAAGCACAGATACGCAGTATTTT.

This rearrangement joins TRBV2 to TRBJ2-1; D is perhaps TRBD1 or TRBD2 (5 bases each). Trimming left V 1 base short and J 3 bases short, with 10 bases between. The germline V gene has CDR1 SNHLY and CDR2 FYNNEI. The CDR3 has 15 residues. The CDR3 reads CASSEDGGFYNEQFF. Here the CDR3 DNA reads TGTGCCAGCAGTGAAGATGGGGGTTTCTACAATGAGCAGTTCTTC.

In its sample, this clone was seen once. V usage is TRBV11-3 and J usage is TRBJ2-6, with 9 bases fitting TRBD1. Germline lookup yields CDR1 SGHNT and CDR2 YENEEA. Germline trimming cut 6 bases from V and 0 bases from J; bases unmatched to any gene: 6. The length of the CDR3 is 17 residues. CDR3 coding DNA: TGTGCCAGCAGTCCGGGACAGGGAGCCTCTGGGGCCAACGTCCTGACTTTC. This gives the protein CASSPGQGASGANVLTF.

The chain carries TRBV18 and TRBJ2-3; no clear D. This CDR3 is built from 13 residues. Germline values: CDR1 KGHSH, CDR2 LQKENI. Trimming stripped 0 bases from V and 6 bases from J, with 7 bases between. CDR3 in amino acids: CASSPPQMDTQYF. CDR3 sequence (DNA): TGTGCCAGCTCACCACCCCAAATGGATACGCAGTATTTT.

This chain connects TRBV27 to TRBJ1-2, with D unresolved. Germline-derived CDR1 and CDR2 are MNHEY and SMNVEV (reference sequence). This CDR3 comprises 13 residues. The V and J ends lost 0 bases and 7 bases respectively, with 9 bases between them. CDR3 coding DNA: TGTGCCAGCAGTTTATCCCGGGCTGGTGGCTACACCTTC. Translated, it gives CASSLSRAGGYTF.

V usage is TRBV5-1 and J usage is TRBJ2-1; 8 nucleotides align to TRBD2. CDR1 is SGHRS, CDR2 YFSETQ, per germline. With 3 bases clipped from V and 0 bases from J, the junction kept 5 bases outside the gene matches. This CDR3 has 16 amino acids. CDR3 protein: CASSYVAGSSYNEQFF. The DNA for the CDR3 is TGCGCCAGCAGCTACGTAGCGGGGAGCTCCTACAATGAGCAGTTCTTC.